A selection of T cell receptor beta chains follows, all from one sample in a study of blood T cells in healthy people across ages. TCRdb re-called the 5' RACE reads with MiXCR, one entry per CDR3 protein. The sample yields 1.4 million or so distinct CDR3 sequences, under 55% seen once. The sequencing input was blood. The origin of the receptors is a woman under 30 in good health. Both conserved end residues are part of each CDR3. The D gene is left open where the match is weak. Not every row has a clone size; where given, it reads once, few, many or a size class.

d_call,j_call,clone_size,v_call,cdr3_aa,cdr3_nt
-,TRBJ2-5,-,TRBV4-2,CASSQGGLTGEQETQYF,TGTGCCAGCAGCCAAGGGGGTCTCACGGGAGAACAAGAGACCCAGTACTTC
TRBD1,TRBJ1-2,-,TRBV3-1,CASSQEEQGINYGYTF,TGTGCCAGCAGCCAAGAGGAACAGGGGATCAACTATGGCTACACCTTC
-,TRBJ2-7,once,TRBV12-3/TRBV12-4,CASSVAAQYEQYF,TGTGCCAGCAGTGTAGCGGCACAATACGAGCAGTACTTC
-,TRBJ1-2,-,TRBV7-3,CASSPVGGDLNYGYTF,TGTGCCAGCAGTCCTGTCGGGGGGGATCTCAACTATGGCTACACCTTC
-,TRBJ2-1,-,TRBV7-7,CASSLLPDNEQFF,TGTGCTAGCAGCTTACTCCCAGACAATGAGCAGTTCTTC
-,TRBJ2-1,-,TRBV20-1,CSAERGLEQFF,TGCAGTGCCGAGAGAGGGCTTGAGCAGTTCTTC
-,TRBJ2-1,-,TRBV29-1,CSVQAGPIEQFF,TGCAGCGTACAGGCCGGTCCCATTGAGCAGTTCTTC
TRBD1,TRBJ1-1,few,TRBV30,CAWSRDRWGTEAFF,TGTGCCTGGAGTCGGGACAGGTGGGGCACTGAAGCTTTCTTT
TRBD1,TRBJ1-2,-,TRBV3-1,CASSLILDRGWSYTF,TGTGCCAGCAGCCTGATACTGGACAGGGGATGGAGCTACACCTTC
TRBD1,TRBJ1-1,-,TRBV7-9,CASSIGTGEAFF,TGTGCCAGCAGCATCGGGACAGGAGAAGCTTTCTTT
-,TRBJ2-7,few,TRBV10-3,CAISESPGGIGYEQYF,TGTGCCATCAGTGAATCCCCCGGGGGCATCGGCTACGAGCAGTACTTC
-,TRBJ2-7,-,TRBV7-6,CASSLRQTYEQYF,TGTGCCAGCAGCCTGCGGCAGACCTACGAGCAGTACTTC
-,TRBJ2-7,few,TRBV5-1,CASSPDYKTYEQYF,TGCGCCAGCAGCCCTGACTACAAAACCTACGAGCAGTACTTC
-,TRBJ2-1,few,TRBV20-1,CSAIEWRHSYNEQFF,TGCAGTGCTATCGAATGGAGGCACTCCTACAATGAGCAGTTCTTC